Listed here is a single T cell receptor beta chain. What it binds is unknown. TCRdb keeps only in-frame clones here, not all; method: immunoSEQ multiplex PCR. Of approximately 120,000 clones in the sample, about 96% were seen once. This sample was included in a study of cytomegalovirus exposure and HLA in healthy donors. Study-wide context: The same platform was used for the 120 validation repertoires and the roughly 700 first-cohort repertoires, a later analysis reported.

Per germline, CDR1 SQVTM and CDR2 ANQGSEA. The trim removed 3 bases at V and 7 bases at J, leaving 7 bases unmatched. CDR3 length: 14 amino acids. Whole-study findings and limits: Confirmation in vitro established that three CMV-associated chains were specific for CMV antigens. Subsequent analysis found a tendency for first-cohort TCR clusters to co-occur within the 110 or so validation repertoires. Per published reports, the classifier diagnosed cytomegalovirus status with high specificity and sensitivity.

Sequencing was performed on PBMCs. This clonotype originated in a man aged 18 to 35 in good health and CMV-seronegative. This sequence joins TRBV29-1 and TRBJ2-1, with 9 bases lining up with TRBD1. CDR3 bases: TGCAGCGTTGATCGGGGACAGGGTGGGAATGAGCAGTTCTTC. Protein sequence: CSVDRGQGGNEQFF.